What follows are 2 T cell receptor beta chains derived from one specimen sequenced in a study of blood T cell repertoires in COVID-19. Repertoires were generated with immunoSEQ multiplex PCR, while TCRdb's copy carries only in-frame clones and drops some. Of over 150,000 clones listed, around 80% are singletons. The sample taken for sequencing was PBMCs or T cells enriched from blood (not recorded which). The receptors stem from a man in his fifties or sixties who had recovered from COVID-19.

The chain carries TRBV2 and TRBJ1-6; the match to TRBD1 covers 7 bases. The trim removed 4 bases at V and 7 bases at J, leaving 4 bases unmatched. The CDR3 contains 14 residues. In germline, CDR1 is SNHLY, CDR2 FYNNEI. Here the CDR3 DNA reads TGTGCCAGCAGTGGGGGACAGACCAATTCACCCCTCCACTTT. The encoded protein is CASSGGQTNSPLHF.

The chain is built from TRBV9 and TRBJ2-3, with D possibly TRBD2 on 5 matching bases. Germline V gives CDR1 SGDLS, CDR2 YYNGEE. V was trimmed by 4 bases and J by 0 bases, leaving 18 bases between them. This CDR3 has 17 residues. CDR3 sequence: CASSNSLDLTSTDTQYF. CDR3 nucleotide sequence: TGTGCCAGCAGCAATTCACTAGACTTGACTAGCACAGATACGCAGTATTTT. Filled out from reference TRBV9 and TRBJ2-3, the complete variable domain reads DSGVTQTPKHLITATGQRVTLRCSPRSGDLSVYWYQQSLDQGLQFLIQYYNGEERAKGNILERFSAQQFPDLHSELNLSSLELGDSALYFCASSNSLDLTSTDTQYFGPGTRLTVL.